The TCR beta chain under discussion was sequenced for a study of shared clonotypes between healthy human individuals. Study-level findings and limits: Against clonotypes common to all four donors, non-shared ones had lower generation probabilities.

The authors distributed each subset's genomic DNA evenly over several immunoSEQ plates. Data came from immunoSEQ multiplex PCR; TCRdb stores just in-frame clones and leaves some out. The table has approximately 2,000,000 clones, 85% to 95% seen once; the top ten hold around 0.4%. As concerns this clone: Antigen: not known.

CDR3 length: 12 residues. From germline, CDR1 is MRHNA and CDR2 SNTAGT. V lost 0 bases to trimming and J lost 3 bases, with 3 bases between them. Sequencing used naive CD4+ T cells from PBMCs. Noted subset: CD45RA+ positively selected. The chain recombines TRBV6-4 with TRBJ2-7; D unresolved. This clonotype was sampled from a man aged 18 to 30 in good health. Some clones in this sample may be carry-over from other donors' samples. CDR3 amino acids: CASSDSGYEQYF. For the CDR3, the DNA is TGTGCCAGCAGTGACTCGGGCTACGAGCAGTACTTC.